The following is a T cell receptor (beta chain) sequence with its context. No antigen is known for it. CDR1 and CDR2 (germline): LNHNV, YYDKDF (reference sequence). Trimming pared 6 bases from V and 6 bases from J, leaving 10 bases between. The CDR3 extends over 12 amino acids. TCRdb analysed the 5' RACE reads with MiXCR anew, one entry per CDR3 protein. The sample holds 700,000 to 950,000 distinct CDR3 sequences, roughly 12% seen once. These data originate in a study of identical twins. Points from the study as a whole: There were fewer insertions in abundant cord blood beta clonotypes, but memory repertoires showed no such pattern.

These data were also reused for a study on yellow fever vaccine responses in identical twins.

The chain employs TRBV15 and TRBJ2-3; TRBD1 might be the D (6 bases). This TCR was recovered from a woman younger than 30 in good health. Sequencing was carried out using PBMCs. The CDR3 here is CATRSRGDTQYF. CDR3 in DNA: TGTGCCACCAGATCGAGGGGGGATACGCAGTATTTT.